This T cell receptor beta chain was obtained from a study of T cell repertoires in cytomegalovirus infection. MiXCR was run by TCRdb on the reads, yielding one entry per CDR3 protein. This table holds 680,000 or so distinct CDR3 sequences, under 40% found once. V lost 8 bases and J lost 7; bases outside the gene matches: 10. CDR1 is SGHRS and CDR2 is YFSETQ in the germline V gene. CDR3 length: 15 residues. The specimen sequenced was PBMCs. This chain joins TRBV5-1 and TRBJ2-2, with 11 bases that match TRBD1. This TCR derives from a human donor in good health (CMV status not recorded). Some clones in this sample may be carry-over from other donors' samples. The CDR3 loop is CASSYRDRGIGELFF. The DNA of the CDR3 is TGCGCCAGTTCCTACCGGGACAGGGGGATCGGGGAGCTGTTTTTT. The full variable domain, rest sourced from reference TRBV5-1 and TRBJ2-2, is KAGVTQTPRYLIKTRGQQVTLSCSPISGHRSVSWYQQTPGQGLQFLFEYFSETQRNKGNFPGRFSGRQFSNSRSEMNVSTLELGDSALYLCASSYRDRGIGELFFGEGSRLTVL.